The clone carrying this T cell receptor beta chain has more than one count but fewer than ten. What it binds is unknown. The authors sorted naive CD8 T cells as CD8+CD4-CCR7+CD45RA+. The data originate from a study of molecular identifiers for immune sequencing clone quantification. Study background: Five aliquots were made in replicates from the RNA of 20,000 or 100,000 naive CD8 cells, and four were sequenced.

Broader study findings: The share of molecules held by clones above 20 RNA copies was over 98% in effector cells and under 1% in naive cells.

TCRdb re-called the PCR reads with MiXCR, one entry per CDR3 protein. The table records some 320,000 distinct CDR3 sequences, 20% to 25% of them present only once. The CDR3 has 17 amino acids. The V and J ends lost 8 bases and 2 bases respectively, with 23 bases between them. Germline CDR1 MNHEY, CDR2 SVGEGT. Sequenced input: naive CD8+ T cells from blood, with Jurkat cell RNA spiked in. Subset denoted: FACS-sorted CD8+CD4-CCR7+CD45RA+ naive T cells. The rearrangement joins TRBV6-2 or TRBV6-3 to TRBJ2-3, with D tentatively TRBD1 (7 bases). This sequence was found in a human donor in good health. Some libraries in this study had Jurkat cell RNA spiked in. The CDR3 loop reads CASGGSIPGQFTDTQYF. DNA of the CDR3: TGTGCCAGCGGGGGGTCAATCCCGGGACAGTTCACAGATACGCAGTATTTT.